Below, one TCR beta chain is given with its context. The antigen it recognizes is unknown. Per-base qualities were not stored, and no clone one base away is much larger. V is pruned by 3 bases and J by 8 bases, leaving 7 bases of the junction without a gene match. The germline V gene gives CDR1 as MGHRA and CDR2 as YSYEKL. There are 16 amino acids in the CDR3, from cysteine to phenylalanine inclusive. Only the CDR3 DNA is retained, 48 bases long and in frame from the first base. The source of the sample is a study of technical replicates of blood from several donors (TCRdb year 2017). The method was the immunoSEQ multiplex PCR assay. As stored in TCRdb, this immuneACCESS dataset retains in-frame rearrangements with V and J assigned. A fraction of the clones does not appear; measured against another copy, unresolved V genes explain less than half of the discrepancy, and the remainder lacks a known reason. This sample is represented by tens of thousands of clones; around 90% of them were singletons. The ten largest account for approximately 0.3% of the sample.

The receptor's source is a human donor in good health. The chain is assembled from TRBV4-1 and TRBJ2-1; TRBD2 agrees with 13 junctional bases. Sequenced input: T cells isolated from PBMCs. The CDR3 reads CASSHPGLAGIDEQFF. In nucleotide form, the sequence is TGCGCCAGCAGCCACCCGGGACTAGCGGGAATCGATGAGCAGTTCTTC.